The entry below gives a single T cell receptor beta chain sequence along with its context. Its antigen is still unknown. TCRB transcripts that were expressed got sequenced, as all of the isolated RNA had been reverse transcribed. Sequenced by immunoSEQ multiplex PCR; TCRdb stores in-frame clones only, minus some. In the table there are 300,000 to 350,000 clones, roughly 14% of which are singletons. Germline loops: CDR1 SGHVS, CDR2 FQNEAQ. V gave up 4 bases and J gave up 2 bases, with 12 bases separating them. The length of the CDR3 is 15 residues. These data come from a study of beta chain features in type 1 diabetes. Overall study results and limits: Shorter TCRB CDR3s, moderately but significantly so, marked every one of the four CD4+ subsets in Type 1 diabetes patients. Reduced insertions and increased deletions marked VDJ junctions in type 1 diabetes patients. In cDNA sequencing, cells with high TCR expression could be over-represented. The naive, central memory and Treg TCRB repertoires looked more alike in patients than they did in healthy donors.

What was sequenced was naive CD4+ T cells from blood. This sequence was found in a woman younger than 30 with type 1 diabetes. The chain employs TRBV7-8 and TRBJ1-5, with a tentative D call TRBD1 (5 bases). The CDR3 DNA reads TGTGCCAGCAGCTCAGGCAGGGTGGGCAATCAGCCCCAGCATTTT. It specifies CASSSGRVGNQPQHF.